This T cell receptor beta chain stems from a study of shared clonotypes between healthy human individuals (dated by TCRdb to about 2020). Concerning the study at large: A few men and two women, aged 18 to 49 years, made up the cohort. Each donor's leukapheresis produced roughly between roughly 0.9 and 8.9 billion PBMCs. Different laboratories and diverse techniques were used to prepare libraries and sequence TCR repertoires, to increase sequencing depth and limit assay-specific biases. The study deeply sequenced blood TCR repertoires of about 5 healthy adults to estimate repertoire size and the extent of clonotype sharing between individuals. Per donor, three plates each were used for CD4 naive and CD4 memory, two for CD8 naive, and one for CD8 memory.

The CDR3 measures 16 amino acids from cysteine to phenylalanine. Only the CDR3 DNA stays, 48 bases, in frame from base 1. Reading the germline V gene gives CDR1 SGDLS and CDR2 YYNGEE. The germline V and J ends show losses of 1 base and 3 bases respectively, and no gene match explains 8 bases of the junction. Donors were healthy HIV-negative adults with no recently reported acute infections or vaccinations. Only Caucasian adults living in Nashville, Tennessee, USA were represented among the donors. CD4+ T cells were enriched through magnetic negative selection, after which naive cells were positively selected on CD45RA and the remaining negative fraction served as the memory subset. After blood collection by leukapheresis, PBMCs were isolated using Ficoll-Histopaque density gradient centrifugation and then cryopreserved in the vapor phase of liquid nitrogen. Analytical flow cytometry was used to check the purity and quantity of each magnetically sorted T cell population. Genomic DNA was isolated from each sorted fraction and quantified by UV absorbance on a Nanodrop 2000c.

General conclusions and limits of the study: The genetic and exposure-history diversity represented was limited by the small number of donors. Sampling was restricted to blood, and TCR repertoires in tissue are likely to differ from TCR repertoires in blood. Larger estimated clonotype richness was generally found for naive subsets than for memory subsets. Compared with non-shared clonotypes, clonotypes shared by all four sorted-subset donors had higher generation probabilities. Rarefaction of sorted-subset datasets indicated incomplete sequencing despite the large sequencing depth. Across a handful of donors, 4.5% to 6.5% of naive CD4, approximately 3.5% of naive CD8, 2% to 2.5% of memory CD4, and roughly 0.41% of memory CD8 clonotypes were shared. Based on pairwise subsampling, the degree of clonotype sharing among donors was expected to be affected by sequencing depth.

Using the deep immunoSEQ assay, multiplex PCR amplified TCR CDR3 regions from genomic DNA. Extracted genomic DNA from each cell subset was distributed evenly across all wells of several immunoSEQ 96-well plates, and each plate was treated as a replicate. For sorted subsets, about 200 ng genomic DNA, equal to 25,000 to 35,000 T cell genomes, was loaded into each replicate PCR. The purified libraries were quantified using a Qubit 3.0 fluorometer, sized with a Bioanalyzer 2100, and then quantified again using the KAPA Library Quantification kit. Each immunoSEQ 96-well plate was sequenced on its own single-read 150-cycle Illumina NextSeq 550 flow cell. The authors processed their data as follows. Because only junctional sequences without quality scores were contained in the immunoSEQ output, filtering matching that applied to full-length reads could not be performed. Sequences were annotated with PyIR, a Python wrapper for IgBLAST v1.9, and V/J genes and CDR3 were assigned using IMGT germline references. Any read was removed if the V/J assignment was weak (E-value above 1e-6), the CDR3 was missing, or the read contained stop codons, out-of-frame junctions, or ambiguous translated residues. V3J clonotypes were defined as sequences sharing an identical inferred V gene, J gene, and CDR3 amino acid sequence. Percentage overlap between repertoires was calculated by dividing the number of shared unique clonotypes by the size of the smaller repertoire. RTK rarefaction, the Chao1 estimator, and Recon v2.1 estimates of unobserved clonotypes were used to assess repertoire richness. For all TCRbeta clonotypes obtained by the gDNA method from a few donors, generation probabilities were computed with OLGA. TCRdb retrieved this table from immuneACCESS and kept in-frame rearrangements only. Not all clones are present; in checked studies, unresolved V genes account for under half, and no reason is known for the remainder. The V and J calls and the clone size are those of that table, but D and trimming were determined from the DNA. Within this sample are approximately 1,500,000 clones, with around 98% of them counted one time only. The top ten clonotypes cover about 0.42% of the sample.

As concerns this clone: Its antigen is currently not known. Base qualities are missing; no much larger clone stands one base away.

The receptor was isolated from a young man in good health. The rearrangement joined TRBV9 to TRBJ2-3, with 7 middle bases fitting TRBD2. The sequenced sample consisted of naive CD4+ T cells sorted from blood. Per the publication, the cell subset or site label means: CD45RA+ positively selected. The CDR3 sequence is CASSVTGRVGTDTQYF. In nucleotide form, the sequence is TGTGCCAGCAGCGTAACGGGGAGGGTAGGAACAGATACGCAGTATTTT.